This is a list of T cell receptor beta chains from one sample in a study of regulatory T cells in long-lasting Graves disease. TCRdb processed the multiplex PCR reads anew with MiXCR; each CDR3 protein has one entry. Of hundreds of thousands of distinct CDR3 sequences in the sample, around 20% were seen once. The source material was peripheral blood mononuclear cells (PBMCs), sampled when the disease was refractory, from a patient treated with antithyroid drugs. The receptors stem from a female donor with Graves disease. Each CDR3 is given with its conserved first and last residue. D genes are given only for firm matches. Rows may omit the clone size; those that give it use once, few, many or a size class.

TRBJ1-1	TRBV12-3/TRBV12-4	.	many	CASSLLVGGEAFF	TGTGCCAGCAGTTTACTCGTTGGAGGAGAAGCTTTCTTT
TRBJ1-1	TRBV12-3/TRBV12-4	.	many	CASGRGGAVNTEAFF	TGTGCCAGCGGGCGAGGGGGGGCAGTAAACACTGAAGCTTTCTTT
TRBJ2-1	TRBV28	TRBD1	.	CASIKTGGSYNEQFF	TGTGCCAGCATTAAGACAGGGGGTTCCTACAATGAGCAGTTCTTC
TRBJ1-5	TRBV19	TRBD1	.	CASSRQGEQPQHF	TGTGCCAGTAGTCGACAGGGCGAGCAGCCCCAGCATTTT
TRBJ1-1	TRBV14	.	.	CASTIQPNTEAFF	TGTGCCAGCACTATACAGCCAAACACTGAAGCTTTCTTT
TRBJ1-1	TRBV19	.	many	CASKSHQGSVLNTEAFF	TGTGCCAGTAAGTCCCACCAGGGCTCCGTTTTGAACACTGAAGCTTTCTTT
TRBJ1-1	TRBV2	.	many	CASSEWQKAFF	TGTGCCAGCAGTGAATGGCAGAAAGCTTTCTTT
TRBJ1-2	TRBV27	.	many	CASDSRTGAYGYTF	TGTGCCAGCGATAGCCGTACCGGGGCTTATGGCTACACCTTC
TRBJ1-5	TRBV7-6	.	.	CASSLVAGSNQPQHF	TGTGCCAGCAGCTTAGTCGCAGGGAGCAATCAGCCCCAGCATTTT
TRBJ2-2	TRBV11-2	.	many	CASSLVTGGELFF	TGTGCCAGCAGCTTAGTTACGGGCGGGGAGCTGTTTTTT
TRBJ2-7	TRBV28	TRBD2	many	CASQASGGSYEQYF	TGTGCCAGCCAAGCGAGCGGGGGTTCCTACGAGCAGTACTTC
TRBJ2-3	TRBV2	.	few	CASSETEGTSTDTQYF	TGTGCCAGCAGTGAAACCGAGGGAACTAGCACAGATACGCAGTATTTT
TRBJ1-5	TRBV20-1	TRBD1	many	CSIGQGVGQPQHF	TGCAGTATAGGACAGGGGGTAGGGCAGCCCCAGCATTTT
TRBJ2-7	TRBV6-9	TRBD2	many	CASSYRDYYEQYF	TGTGCCAGCAGTTACCGGGACTATTACGAGCAGTACTTC
TRBJ1-5	TRBV28	.	many	CASKGGTGGSNQPQHF	TGTGCCAGCAAGGGGGGGACGGGGGGGAGCAATCAGCCCCAGCATTTT
TRBJ2-7	TRBV7-9	TRBD1	.	CASATGVYEQYF	TGTGCCAGCGCTACAGGGGTGTACGAGCAGTACTTC
TRBJ2-7	TRBV28	TRBD1	many	CASRFPPQGAASYEQYF	TGTGCCAGCAGGTTCCCCCCCCAGGGGGCGGCCTCCTACGAGCAGTACTTC
TRBJ2-5	TRBV5-1	TRBD2	few	CASSFSGRTQETQYF	TGCGCCAGCAGCTTTAGCGGGAGGACACAAGAGACCCAGTACTTC
TRBJ1-1	TRBV12-3/TRBV12-4	.	many	CASSRRTGGTEAFF	TGTGCCAGCAGTCGACGGACGGGAGGCACTGAAGCTTTCTTT
TRBJ2-3	TRBV10-3	TRBD2	.	CAISPRGETQYF	TGTGCCATCAGTCCACGGGGGGAAACGCAGTATTTT
TRBJ2-6	TRBV7-9	.	few	CASSLSVLFSGANVLTF	TGTGCCAGCAGCTTATCGGTTCTTTTCTCTGGGGCCAACGTCCTGACTTTC